The 6 T cell receptor beta chains below were found in one sample sequenced in a study of human T cells and chemical hapten exposure. TCRdb passed the RACE reads through MiXCR, listing each CDR3 protein once. The repertoire holds approximately 350,000 distinct CDR3 sequences, with 6% to 7% as singletons. Time point given: patch test 2, 6 weeks after DPC sensitization. Treatment in this sample: therapeutic diphenylcyclopropenone sensitization with weekly scalp DPC. The sample in question was whole blood, obtained in connection with sensitization to the hapten diphenylcyclopropenone (DPC). These TCRs come from a woman between 18 and 29 years old with alopecia areata. Some clones in this sample may be carry-over from other donors' samples.

This clonotype was counted many times. This chain connects TRBV27 to TRBJ1-2; 7 bases are a match to TRBD1. CDR1 is MNHEY, CDR2 SMNVEV, per germline (reference sequence). This CDR3 comprises 16 residues. V lost 1 base to trimming and J lost 6 bases; unmatched junction nucleotides: 11. CDR3 sequence reads: CASSLYRTQGLDGYTF. The CDR3 DNA is TGTGCCAGCAGTTTATATCGCACACAGGGGCTTGATGGCTACACCTTC.

The chain uses TRBV5-1 and TRBJ2-1; D is unclear. The CDR3 loop spans 14 amino acids. Germline CDR1 and CDR2: SGHRS and YFSETQ. V was shortened by 5 bases and J by 2 bases, with 11 bases between the two germline ends. CDR3 DNA sequence: TGCGCCAGCAGGAGCCAGTCAGCCTACAATGAGCAGTTCTTC. It encodes CASRSQSAYNEQFF.

This clonotype occurred many times. V and J are TRBV6-5 and TRBJ2-3; 11 bases align to TRBD2. CDR1 MNHEY and CDR2 SVGAGI come from the germline V gene. J was trimmed by 9 bases and V by 2 bases; bases with no gene match: 7. This CDR3 is 15 amino acids long. CDR3 in DNA: TGTGCCAGCAGTTACAGTTCGCTAGCGGGGGGCACGCAGTATTTT. Translating gives CASSYSSLAGGTQYF.

This clonotype occurred a few times. The V call is TRBV6-2 or TRBV6-3, the J call TRBJ1-5; 8 bases match TRBD1. There are 14 residues in the CDR3. J gave up 4 bases and V 6 bases, and 5 bases lay outside the gene matches. In germline, CDR1 is MNHEY, CDR2 SVGEGT. CDR3 DNA: TGTGCCAGCAGCGACAGGGGATGGAATCAGCCCCAGCATTTT. Protein sequence: CASSDRGWNQPQHF.

The chain employs TRBV7-6 and TRBJ2-2, with 8 bases lining up with TRBD2. Losses at the gene ends were 0 bases for V and 3 bases for J; bases not matched to a gene: 9. Per germline, CDR1 SGHVS and CDR2 FNYEAQ. There are 18 residues in the CDR3. The CDR3 is CASSLAARGDWDTGELFF. The CDR3 DNA sequence: TGTGCCAGCAGCTTAGCGGCGCGGGGGGATTGGGACACCGGGGAGCTGTTTTTT.

CDR3 region: CASSPTGGETDTQYF. Here the CDR3 DNA reads TGTGCCAGCAGCCCGACAGGGGGCGAGACAGATACGCAGTATTTT. The chain recombines TRBV6-5 with TRBJ2-3; 10 nucleotides match TRBD1. Per germline, CDR1 MNHEY and CDR2 SVGAGI. The V segment lost 6 bases and the J segment 3 bases; nucleotides outside the gene matches: 6. The CDR3 contains 15 residues.